The entry below gives a single T cell receptor (beta chain) sequence along with its context. The target antigen is unknown. The sample comes from a study of cytomegalovirus exposure and HLA in healthy donors. Across the whole study: Within the Caucasian-associated ancestry cluster were about 81% of the approximately 370 genotyped donors. General study findings and limits: Sequencing artifact likely explains a cluster of highly shared sequence variants. High specificity and sensitivity for cytomegalovirus status were reported for the classifier.

The primer mix had 60 Vbeta and 13 Jbeta primers. Using immunoSEQ multiplex PCR, the repertoire was profiled, and TCRdb retains in-frame clones only, with some absent. The repertoire holds more than 110,000 clones, with roughly 80% as singletons. This CDR3 has 15 residues. Germline V gives CDR1 MNHEY, CDR2 SVGAGI. Trimming pared 7 bases from V and 0 bases from J, leaving 15 bases between. The chain joins TRBV6-5 to TRBJ1-1; D not resolved. Material for sequencing was PBMCs. The clonotype originates from a female donor in good health and CMV-seronegative. The CDR3 spells CASTRGGTMNTEAFF. The CDR3 nucleotides are TGTGCCAGCACCCGGGGAGGAACGATGAACACTGAAGCTTTCTTT.